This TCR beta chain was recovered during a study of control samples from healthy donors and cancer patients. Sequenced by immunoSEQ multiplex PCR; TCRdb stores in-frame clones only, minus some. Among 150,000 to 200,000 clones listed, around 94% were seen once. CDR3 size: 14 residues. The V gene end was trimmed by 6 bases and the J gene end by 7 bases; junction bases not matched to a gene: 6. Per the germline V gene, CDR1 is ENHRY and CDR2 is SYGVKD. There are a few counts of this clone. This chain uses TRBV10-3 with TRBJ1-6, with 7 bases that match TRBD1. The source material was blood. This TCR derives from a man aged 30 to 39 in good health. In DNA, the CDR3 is TGTGCCATCAGGACCGGGACAGCCAATTCACCCCTCCACTTT. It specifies CAIRTGTANSPLHF.